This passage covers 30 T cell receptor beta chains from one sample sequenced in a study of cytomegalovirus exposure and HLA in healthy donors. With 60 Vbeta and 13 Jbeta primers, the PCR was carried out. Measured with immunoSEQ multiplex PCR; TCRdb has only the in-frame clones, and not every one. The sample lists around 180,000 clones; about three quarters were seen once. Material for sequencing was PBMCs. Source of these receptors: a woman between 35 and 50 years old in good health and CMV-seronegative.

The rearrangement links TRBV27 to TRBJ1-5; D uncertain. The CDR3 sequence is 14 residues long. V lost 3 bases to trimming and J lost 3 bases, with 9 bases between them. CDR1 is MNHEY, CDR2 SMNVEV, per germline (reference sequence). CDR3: CASSFGQANQPQHF. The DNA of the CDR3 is TGTGCCAGCAGTTTTGGGCAGGCCAATCAGCCCCAGCATTTT.

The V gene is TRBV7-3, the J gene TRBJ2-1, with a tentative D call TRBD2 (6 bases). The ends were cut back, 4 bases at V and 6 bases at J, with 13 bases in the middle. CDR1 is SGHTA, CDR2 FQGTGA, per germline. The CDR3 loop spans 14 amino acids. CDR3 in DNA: TGTGCCAGCAGCTGGGGAGGATCCGGCAATGAGCAGTTCTTC. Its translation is CASSWGGSGNEQFF. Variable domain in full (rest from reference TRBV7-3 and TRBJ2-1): GAGVSQTPSNKVTEKGKYVELRCDPISGHTALYWYRQSLGQGPEFLIYFQGTGAADDSGLPNDRFFAVRPEGSVSTLKIQRTERGDSAVYLCASSWGGSGNEQFFGPGTRLTVL.

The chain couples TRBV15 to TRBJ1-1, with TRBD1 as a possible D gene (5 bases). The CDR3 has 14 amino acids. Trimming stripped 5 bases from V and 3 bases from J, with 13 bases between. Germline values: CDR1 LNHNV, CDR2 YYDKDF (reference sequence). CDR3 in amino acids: CATSRLGGDTEAFF. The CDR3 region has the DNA TGTGCCACCAGCCGGTTGGGGGGGGACACTGAAGCTTTCTTT.

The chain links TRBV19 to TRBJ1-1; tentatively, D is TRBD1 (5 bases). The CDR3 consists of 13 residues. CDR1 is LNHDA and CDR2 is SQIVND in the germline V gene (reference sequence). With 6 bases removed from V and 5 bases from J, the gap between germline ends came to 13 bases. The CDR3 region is CASRQGGWTEAFF. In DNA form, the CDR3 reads TGTGCCAGTAGGCAGGGAGGATGGACTGAAGCTTTCTTT.

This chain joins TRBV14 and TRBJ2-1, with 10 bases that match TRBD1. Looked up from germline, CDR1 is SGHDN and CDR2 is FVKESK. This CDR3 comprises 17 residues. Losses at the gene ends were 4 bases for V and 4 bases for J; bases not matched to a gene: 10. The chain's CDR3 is CASSLLRGQGNYNEQFF. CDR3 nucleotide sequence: TGTGCCAGCAGCCTCCTTAGGGGACAGGGGAATTACAATGAGCAGTTCTTC.

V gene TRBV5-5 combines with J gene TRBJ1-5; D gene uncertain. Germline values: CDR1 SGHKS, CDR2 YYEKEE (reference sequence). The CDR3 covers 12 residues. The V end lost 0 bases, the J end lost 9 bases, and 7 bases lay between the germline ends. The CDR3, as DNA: TGTGCCAGCAGCTTGGACTCCTGGCCCCAGCATTTT. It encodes CASSLDSWPQHF.

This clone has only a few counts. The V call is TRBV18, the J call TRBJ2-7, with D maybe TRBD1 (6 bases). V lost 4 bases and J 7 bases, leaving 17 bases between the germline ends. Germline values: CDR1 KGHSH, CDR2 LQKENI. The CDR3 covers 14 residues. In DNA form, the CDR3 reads TGTGCCAGCTCACAGAACCAGGGGCAAGGAGAGCAGTACTTC. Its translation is CASSQNQGQGEQYF.

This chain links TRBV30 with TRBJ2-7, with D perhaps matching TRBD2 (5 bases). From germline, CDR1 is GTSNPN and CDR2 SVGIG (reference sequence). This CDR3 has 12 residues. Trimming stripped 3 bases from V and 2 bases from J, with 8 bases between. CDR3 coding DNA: TGTGCCTGGAGCCCGGGGACCTACGAGCAGTACTTC. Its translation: CAWSPGTYEQYF. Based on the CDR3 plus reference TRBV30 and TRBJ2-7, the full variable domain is SQTIHQWPATLVQPVGSPLSLECTVEGTSNPNLYWYRQAAGRGLQLLFYSVGIGQISSEVPQNLSASRPQDRQFILSSKKLLLSDSGFYLCAWSPGTYEQYFGPGTRLTVT.

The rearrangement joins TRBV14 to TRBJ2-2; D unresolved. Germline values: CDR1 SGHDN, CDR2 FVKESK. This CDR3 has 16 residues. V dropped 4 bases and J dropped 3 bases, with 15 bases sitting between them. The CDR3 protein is CASSRIQAPHTGELFF. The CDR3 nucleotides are TGTGCCAGCAGCCGCATTCAGGCACCTCACACCGGGGAGCTGTTTTTT.

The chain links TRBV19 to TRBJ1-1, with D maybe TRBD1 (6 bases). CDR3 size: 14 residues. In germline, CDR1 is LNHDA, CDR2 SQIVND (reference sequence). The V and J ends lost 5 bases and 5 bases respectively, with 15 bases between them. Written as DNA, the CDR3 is TGTGCCAGTAGTCCCCATCCTACAGGGACTGAAGCTTTCTTT. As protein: CASSPHPTGTEAFF.

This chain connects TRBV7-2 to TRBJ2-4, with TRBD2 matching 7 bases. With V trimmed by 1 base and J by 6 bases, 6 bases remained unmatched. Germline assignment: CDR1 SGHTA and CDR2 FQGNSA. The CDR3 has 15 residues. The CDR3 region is CASSLEAGRGNIQYF. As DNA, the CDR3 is TGTGCCAGCAGCTTAGAGGCGGGGAGGGGAAACATTCAGTACTTC.

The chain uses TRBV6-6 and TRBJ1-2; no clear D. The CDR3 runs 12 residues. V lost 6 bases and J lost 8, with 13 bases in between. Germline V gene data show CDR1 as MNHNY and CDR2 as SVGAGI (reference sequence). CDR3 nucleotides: TGTGCCAGCAGCACGGGTCTCGGGGGCTACACCTTC. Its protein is CASSTGLGGYTF.

The CDR3 bases are TGTGCCAGCAGCCCTCGGACAGGGGAGAGTGCAGATACGCAGTATTTT. Translation: CASSPRTGESADTQYF. The rearrangement links TRBV9 to TRBJ2-3, with TRBD1 matching 9 bases. The germline V gene encodes CDR1 SGDLS and CDR2 YYNGEE. The CDR3 runs 16 residues. The V gene end was trimmed by 4 bases and the J gene end by 4 bases; junction bases not matched to a gene: 10.

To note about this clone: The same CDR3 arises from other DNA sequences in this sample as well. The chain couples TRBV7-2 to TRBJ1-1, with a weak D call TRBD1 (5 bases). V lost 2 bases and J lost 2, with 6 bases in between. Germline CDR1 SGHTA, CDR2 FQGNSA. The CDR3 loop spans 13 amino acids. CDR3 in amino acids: CASSLTGNTEAFF. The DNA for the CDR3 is TGTGCCAGCAGCTTAACAGGTAACACTGAAGCTTTCTTT.

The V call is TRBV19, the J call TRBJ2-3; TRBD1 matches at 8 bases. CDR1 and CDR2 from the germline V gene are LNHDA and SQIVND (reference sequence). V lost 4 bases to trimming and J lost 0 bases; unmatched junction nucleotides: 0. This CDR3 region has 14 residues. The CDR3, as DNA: TGTGCCAGTAGTAGGGACAGGAGCACAGATACGCAGTATTTT. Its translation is CASSRDRSTDTQYF.

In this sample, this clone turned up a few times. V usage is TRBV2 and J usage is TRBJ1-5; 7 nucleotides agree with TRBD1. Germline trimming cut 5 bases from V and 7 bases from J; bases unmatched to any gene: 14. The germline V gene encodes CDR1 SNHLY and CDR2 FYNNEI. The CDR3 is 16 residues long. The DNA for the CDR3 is TGTGCCAGCAGTTACTCTAAGGGGGCTGATTTCCAGCCCCAGCATTTT. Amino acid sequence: CASSYSKGADFQPQHF.

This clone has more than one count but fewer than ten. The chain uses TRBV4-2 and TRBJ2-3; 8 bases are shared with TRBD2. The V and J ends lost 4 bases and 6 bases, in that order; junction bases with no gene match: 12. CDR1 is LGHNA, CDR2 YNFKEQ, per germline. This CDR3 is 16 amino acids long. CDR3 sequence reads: CASSPRQSGSGDTQYF. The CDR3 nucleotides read TGTGCCAGCAGCCCTCGCCAGAGCGGGAGCGGGGATACGCAGTATTTT.

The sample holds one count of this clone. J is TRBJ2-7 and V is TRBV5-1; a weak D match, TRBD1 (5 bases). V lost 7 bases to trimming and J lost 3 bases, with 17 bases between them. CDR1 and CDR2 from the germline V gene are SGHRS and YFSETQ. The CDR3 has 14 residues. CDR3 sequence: CASGAEVGGYEQYF. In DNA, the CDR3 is TGCGCCAGCGGGGCCGAAGTGGGTGGCTACGAGCAGTACTTC.

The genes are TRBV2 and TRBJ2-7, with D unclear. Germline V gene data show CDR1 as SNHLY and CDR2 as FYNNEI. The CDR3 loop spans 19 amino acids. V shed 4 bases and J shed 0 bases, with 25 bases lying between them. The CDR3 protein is CASSVQAGWHLRRSYEQYV. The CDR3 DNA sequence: TGTGCCAGCAGTGTTCAGGCAGGTTGGCATCTCAGGCGCTCCTACGAGCAGTACGTC.

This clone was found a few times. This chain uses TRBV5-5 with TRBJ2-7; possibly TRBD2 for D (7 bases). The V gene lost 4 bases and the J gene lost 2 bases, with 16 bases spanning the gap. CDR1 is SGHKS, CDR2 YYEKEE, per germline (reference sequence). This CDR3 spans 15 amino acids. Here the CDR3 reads CASSRGAGATYEQYV. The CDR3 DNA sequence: TGTGCCAGCAGCCGGGGGGCAGGCGCTACCTACGAGCAGTACGTC.

CDR3 sequence reads: CASSLVSSEQFF. CDR3 DNA sequence: TGTGCCAGCAGCTTAGTAAGCTCCGAGCAGTTCTTC. The gene calls are TRBV7-9 and TRBJ2-1; no reliable D call. The V gene's germline CDR1 is SEHNR and CDR2 FQNEAQ (reference sequence). This CDR3 region has 12 residues. V was shortened by 1 base and J by 10 bases, with 8 bases between the two germline ends. The full variable domain, completed using reference TRBV7-9 and TRBJ2-1, is DTGVSQNPRHKITKRGQNVTFRCDPISEHNRLYWYRQTLGQGPEFLTYFQNEAQLEKSRLLSDRFSAERPKGSFSTLEIQRTEQGDSAMYLCASSLVSSEQFFGPGTRLTVL.

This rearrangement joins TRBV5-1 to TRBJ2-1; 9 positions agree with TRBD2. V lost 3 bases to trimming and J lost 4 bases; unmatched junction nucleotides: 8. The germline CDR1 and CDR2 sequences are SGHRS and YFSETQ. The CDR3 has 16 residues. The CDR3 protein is CASSYATSGLYNEQFF. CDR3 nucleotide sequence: TGCGCCAGCAGCTATGCGACTAGCGGATTATACAATGAGCAGTTCTTC.

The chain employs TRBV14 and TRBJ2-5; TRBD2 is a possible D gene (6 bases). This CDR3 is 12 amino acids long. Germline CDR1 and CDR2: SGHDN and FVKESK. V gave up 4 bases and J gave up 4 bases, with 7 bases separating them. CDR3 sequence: CASSRGTETQYF. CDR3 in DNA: TGTGCCAGCAGCCGCGGGACAGAGACCCAGTACTTC.

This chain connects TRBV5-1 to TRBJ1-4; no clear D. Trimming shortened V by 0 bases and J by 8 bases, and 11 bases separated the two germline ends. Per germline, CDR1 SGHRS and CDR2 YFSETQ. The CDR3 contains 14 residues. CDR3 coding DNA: TGCGCCAGCAGCTTGGCGGGGAACGGGGAAAAACTGTTTTTT. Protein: CASSLAGNGEKLFF.

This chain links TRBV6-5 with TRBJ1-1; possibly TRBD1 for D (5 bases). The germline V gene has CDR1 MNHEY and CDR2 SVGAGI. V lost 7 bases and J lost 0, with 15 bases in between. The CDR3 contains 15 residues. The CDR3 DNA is TGTGCCAGCAAATTAGGTCAGGACATGAACACTGAAGCTTTCTTT. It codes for CASKLGQDMNTEAFF.

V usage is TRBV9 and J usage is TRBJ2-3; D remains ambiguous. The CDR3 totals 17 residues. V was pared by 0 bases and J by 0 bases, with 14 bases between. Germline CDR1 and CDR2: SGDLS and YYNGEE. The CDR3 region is CASSVAMPATSTDTQYF. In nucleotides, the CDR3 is TGTGCCAGCAGCGTAGCTATGCCAGCGACTAGCACAGATACGCAGTATTTT. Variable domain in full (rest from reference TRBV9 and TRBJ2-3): DSGVTQTPKHLITATGQRVTLRCSPRSGDLSVYWYQQSLDQGLQFLIQYYNGEERAKGNILERFSAQQFPDLHSELNLSSLELGDSALYFCASSVAMPATSTDTQYFGPGTRLTVL.

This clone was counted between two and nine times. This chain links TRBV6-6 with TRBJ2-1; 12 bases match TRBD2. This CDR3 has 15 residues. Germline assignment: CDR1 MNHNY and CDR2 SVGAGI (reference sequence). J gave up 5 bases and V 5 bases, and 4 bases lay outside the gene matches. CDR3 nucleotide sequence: TGTGCCAGCAGTCCCCGACTAGCGGGAGACAATGAGCAGTTCTTC. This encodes CASSPRLAGDNEQFF.

The CDR3 DNA reads TGTGCCAGCAGTAGGACAGGGGTAGATGAGCAGTTCTTC. Amino acid sequence: CASSRTGVDEQFF. The chain employs TRBV25-1 and TRBJ2-1; 9 bases are shared with TRBD1. The ends lost 5 bases at V and 8 bases at J; junction bases unmatched: 4. The CDR3 consists of 13 residues. Germline CDR1 MGHDK, CDR2 SYGVNS.

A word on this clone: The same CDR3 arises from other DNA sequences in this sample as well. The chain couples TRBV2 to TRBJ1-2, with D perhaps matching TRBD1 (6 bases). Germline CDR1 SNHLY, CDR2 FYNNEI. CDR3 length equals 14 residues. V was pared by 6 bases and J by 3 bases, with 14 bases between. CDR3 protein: CASSLGGIDYGYTF. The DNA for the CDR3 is TGTGCCAGCAGCCTAGGGGGAATCGACTATGGCTACACCTTC.

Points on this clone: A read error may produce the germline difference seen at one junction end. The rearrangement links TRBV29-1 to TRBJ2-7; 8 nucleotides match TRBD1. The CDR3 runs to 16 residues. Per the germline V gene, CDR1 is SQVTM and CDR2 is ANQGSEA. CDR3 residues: CSVEGLAGGFGYGQYF. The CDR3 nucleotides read TGCAGCGTTGAAGGATTAGCAGGGGGCTTCGGCTACGGGCAGTACTTC.